This TCR beta chain came from a study of response to subunit inactivated influenza vaccine listed by TCRdb under 2018. Regarding the complete study: Deep quantitative profiling of the T cell receptor repertoire was used in the study to follow responses to a trivalent subunit inactivated influenza vaccine.

About this clonotype itself: Its target antigen remains unknown. The input lacks base qualities; no much larger clone sits a single base away.

Inclusive of the bounding cysteine and phenylalanine, the CDR3 is 15 residues long. The kept DNA is CDR3 alone, 45 bases in frame from the first base. Via the germline V gene (reference sequence), CDR1 is SEHNR and CDR2 FQNEAQ. At the junction V is shortened by 5 bases and J by 10 bases; bases outside the gene matches: 12. The research as a whole found: The authors suggested that each seasonal influenza vaccination may recruit only a limited number of new T cells.

The library was obtained by RT-PCR. This sample was sequenced with an Illumina HiSeq 2500. TCRdb reprocessing: public reads trimmed at Q25 with fastp, clones called with MiXCR, in-frame beta chains kept. When rows share a CDR3 protein, they turn into one entry using the most common DNA and genes. This sample comprises just over 300,000 distinct CDR3 sequences, over 20% of them detected only once. In total, the top ten clones hold about a tenth of the sample. The receptor was derived from a man between 45 and 75 years old who received an inactivated influenza vaccine. Donor details come from another sample of the same person, matched by shared clones. Material: PBMCs from blood, obtained less than 22 months after vaccination. The chain couples TRBV7-9 to TRBJ1-4; a stretch of 8 junction bases matches TRBD1. The DNA is as follows: TGTGCCAGCAGCACAACCGGGACAGGCGTCGGAAAACTGTTTTTT. It translates to CASSTTGTGVGKLFF. The entire variable domain, with the stretches around the CDR3 drawn from the reference TRBV7-9 and TRBJ1-4 proteins, is DTGVSQNPRHKITKRGQNVTFRCDPISEHNRLYWYRQTLGQGPEFLTYFQNEAQLEKSRLLSDRFSAERPKGSFSTLEIQRTEQGDSAMYLCASSTTGTGVGKLFFGSGTQLSVL.